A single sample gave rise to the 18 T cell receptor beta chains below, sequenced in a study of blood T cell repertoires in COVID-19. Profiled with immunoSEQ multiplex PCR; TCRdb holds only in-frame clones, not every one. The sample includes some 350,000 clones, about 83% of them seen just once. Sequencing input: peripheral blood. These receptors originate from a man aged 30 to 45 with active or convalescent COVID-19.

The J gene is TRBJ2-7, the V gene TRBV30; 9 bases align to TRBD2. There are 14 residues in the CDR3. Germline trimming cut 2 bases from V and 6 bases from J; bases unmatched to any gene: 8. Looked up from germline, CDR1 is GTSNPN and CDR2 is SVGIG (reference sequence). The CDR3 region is CAWSLGLAGLEQYF. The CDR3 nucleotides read TGTGCCTGGAGTCTAGGGCTAGCGGGACTCGAGCAGTACTTC.

CDR3 DNA sequence: TGTGCCAGCAGCTTAGCACAGGTCCTTGGGGAGACCCAGTACTTC. Its protein product is CASSLAQVLGETQYF. This chain links TRBV11-1 with TRBJ2-5; D is possibly TRBD1 (5 bases). The CDR3 runs 15 residues. V was trimmed by 0 bases and J by 5 bases, leaving 13 bases between them. The germline gives CDR1 SGHAT, CDR2 FQDESV (reference sequence).

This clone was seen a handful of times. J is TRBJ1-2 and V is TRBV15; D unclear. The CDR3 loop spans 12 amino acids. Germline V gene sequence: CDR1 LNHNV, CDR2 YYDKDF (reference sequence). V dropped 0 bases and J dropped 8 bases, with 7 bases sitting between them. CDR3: CATSRDHLGYTF. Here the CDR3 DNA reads TGTGCCACCAGCAGAGATCATTTGGGCTACACCTTC.

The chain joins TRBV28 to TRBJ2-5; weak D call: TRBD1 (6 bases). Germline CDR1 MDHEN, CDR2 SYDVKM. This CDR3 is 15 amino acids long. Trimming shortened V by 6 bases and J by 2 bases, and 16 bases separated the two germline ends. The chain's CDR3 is CASRTGQGVQETQYF. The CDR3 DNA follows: TGTGCCAGCAGAACGGGACAAGGGGTGCAAGAGACCCAGTACTTC.

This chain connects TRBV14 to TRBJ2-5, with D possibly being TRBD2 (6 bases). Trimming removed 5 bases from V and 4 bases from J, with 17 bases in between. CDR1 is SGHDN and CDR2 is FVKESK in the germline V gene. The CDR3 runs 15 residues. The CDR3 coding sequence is TGTGCCAGCAGCAACCAGAGCGGGCGGAGAGAGACCCAGTACTTC. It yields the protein CASSNQSGRRETQYF. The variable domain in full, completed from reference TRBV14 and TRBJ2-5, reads EAGVTQFPSHSVIEKGQTVTLRCDPISGHDNLYWYRRVMGKEIKFLLHFVKESKQDESGMPNNRFLAERTGGTYSTLKVQPAELEDSGVYFCASSNQSGRRETQYFGPGTRLLVL.

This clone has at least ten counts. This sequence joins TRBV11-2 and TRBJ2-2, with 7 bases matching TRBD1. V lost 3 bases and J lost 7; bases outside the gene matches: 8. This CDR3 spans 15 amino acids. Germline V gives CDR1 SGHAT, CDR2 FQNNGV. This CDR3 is CASSFRGFQGGELFF. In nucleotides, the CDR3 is TGTGCCAGCAGCTTCAGGGGGTTTCAAGGCGGGGAGCTGTTTTTT.

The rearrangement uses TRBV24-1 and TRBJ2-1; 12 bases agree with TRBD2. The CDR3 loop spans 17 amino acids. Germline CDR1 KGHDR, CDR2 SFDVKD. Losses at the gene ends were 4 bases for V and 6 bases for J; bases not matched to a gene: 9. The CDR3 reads CATSDLTRTSGINEQFF. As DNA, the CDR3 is TGTGCCACCAGTGACCTAACCCGGACTAGCGGGATCAATGAGCAGTTCTTC.

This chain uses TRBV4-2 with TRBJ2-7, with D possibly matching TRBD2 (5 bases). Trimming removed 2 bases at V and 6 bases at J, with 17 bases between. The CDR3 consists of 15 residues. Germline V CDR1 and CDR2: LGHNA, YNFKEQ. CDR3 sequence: CASSQLLGLVGEQYF. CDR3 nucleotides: TGTGCCAGCAGCCAACTACTAGGGTTGGTGGGCGAGCAGTACTTC.

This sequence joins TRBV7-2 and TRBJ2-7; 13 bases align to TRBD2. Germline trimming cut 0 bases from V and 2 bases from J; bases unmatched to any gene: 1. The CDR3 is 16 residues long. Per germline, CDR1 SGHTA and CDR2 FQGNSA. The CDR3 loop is CASSLAGLAGAYEQYF. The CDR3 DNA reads TGTGCCAGCAGCTTAGCCGGACTAGCGGGAGCCTACGAGCAGTACTTC.

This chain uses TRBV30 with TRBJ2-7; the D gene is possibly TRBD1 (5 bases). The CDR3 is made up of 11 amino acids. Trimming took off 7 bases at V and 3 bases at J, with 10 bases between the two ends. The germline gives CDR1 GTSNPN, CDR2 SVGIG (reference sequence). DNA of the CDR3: TGTGCCTTCCTCCAGGGCTACGAGCAGTACTTC. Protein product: CAFLQGYEQYF.

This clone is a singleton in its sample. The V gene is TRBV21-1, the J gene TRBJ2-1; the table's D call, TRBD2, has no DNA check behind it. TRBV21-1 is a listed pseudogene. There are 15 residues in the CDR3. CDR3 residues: CASSKGERRHNEQFF. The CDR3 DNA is TGTGCCAGCAGCAAAGGGGAGAGGCGTCACAATGAGCAGTTCTTC.

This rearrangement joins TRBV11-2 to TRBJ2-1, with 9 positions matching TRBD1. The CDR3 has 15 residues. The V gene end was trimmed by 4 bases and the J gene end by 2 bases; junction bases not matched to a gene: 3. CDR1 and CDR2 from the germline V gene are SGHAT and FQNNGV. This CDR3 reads CASSSGQGTYNEQFF. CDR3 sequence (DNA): TGTGCCAGCAGCTCCGGACAGGGGACCTACAATGAGCAGTTCTTC.

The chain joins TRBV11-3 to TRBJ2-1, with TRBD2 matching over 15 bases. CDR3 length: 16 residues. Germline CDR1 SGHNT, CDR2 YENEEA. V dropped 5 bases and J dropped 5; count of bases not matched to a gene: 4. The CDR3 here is CASSTRTSGGDNEQFF. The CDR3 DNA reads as TGTGCCAGCAGCACACGGACTAGCGGGGGGGACAATGAGCAGTTCTTC. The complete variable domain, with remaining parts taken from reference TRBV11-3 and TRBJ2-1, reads EAGVVQSPRYKIIEKKQPVAFWCNPISGHNTLYWYLQNLGQGPELLIRYENEEAVDDSQLPKDRFSAERLKGVDSTLKIQPAELGDSAVYLCASSTRTSGGDNEQFFGPGTRLTVL.

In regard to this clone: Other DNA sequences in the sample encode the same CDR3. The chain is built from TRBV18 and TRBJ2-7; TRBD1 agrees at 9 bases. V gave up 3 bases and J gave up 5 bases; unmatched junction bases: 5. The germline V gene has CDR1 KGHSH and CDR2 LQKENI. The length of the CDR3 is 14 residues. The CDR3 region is CASSPGTGINEQYF. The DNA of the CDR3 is TGTGCCAGCTCACCCGGGACAGGGATTAACGAGCAGTACTTC. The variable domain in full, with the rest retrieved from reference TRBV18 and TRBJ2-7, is NAGVMQNPRHLVRRRGQEARLRCSPMKGHSHVYWYRQLPEEGLKFMVYLQKENIIDESGMPKERFSAEFPKEGPSILRIQQVVRGDSAAYFCASSPGTGINEQYFGPGTRLTVT.

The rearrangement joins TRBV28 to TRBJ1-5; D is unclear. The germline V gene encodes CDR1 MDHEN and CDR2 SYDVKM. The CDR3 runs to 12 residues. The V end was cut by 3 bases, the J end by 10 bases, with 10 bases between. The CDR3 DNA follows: TGTGCCAGCAGTTTCCTTAGCGGCCCCCAGCATTTT. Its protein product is CASSFLSGPQHF.

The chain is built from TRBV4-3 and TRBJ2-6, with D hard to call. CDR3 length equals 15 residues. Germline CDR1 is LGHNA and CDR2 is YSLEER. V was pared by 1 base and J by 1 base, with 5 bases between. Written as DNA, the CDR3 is TGCGCCAGCAGCCAAGGACAATCTGGGGCCAACGTCCTGACTTTC. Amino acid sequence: CASSQGQSGANVLTF.

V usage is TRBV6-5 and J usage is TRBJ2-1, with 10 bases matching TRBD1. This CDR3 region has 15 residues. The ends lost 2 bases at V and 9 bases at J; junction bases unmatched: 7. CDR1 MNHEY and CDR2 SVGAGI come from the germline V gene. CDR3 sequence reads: CASSYRTGGDVEQFF. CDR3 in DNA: TGTGCCAGCAGTTACAGGACAGGGGGAGACGTTGAGCAGTTCTTC.

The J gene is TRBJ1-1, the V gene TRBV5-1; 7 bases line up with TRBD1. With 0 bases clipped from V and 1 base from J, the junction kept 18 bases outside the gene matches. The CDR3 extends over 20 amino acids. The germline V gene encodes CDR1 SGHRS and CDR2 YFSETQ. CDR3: CASSLGRGKRLRKTNTEAFF. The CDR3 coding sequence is TGCGCCAGCAGCTTGGGCAGGGGGAAGAGGTTGAGGAAGACGAACACTGAAGCTTTCTTT.